Listed below are T cell receptor beta chains from one sample, sequenced in a study of T cell changes during pregnancy in multiple sclerosis. The repertoire was sequenced with immunoSEQ multiplex PCR; TCRdb's copy has only in-frame clones and lacks some. The repertoire holds around 63,000 clones, with 85% to 95% as singletons. Sequencing was performed on CD8+ T cells from peripheral blood mononuclear cells, taken in the third trimester of pregnancy. These receptor sequences come from a female donor in good health, enrolled as a control in a pregnancy study. Both conserved end residues are part of each CDR3. A D gene is named only where the DNA matches it firmly. Rows give clone size only sometimes, using once, few, many, or a class for an expanded clone.

CDR3 DNA | CDR3 protein | D gene | J gene | clone size | V gene
TGTGCCACCAGCAGAGCTAGCGGGGGGGCAGATACGCAGTATTTT | CATSRASGGADTQYF | TRBD2 | TRBJ2-3 | . | TRBV15
TGTGCCAGTAGTCGCGACCGGGACACACAAAACATTCAGTACTTC | CASSRDRDTQNIQYF | . | TRBJ2-4 | . | TRBV19
TGCGCCAGCAGGGGCGGGGGGGCACTGGGTGAGCAGTTCTTC | CASRGGGALGEQFF | TRBD2 | TRBJ2-1 | . | TRBV4-1
TGTGCAAGTCGCTTGAATCCCCGGGGGGTAAGCACAGATACGCAGTATTTT | CASRLNPRGVSTDTQYF | . | TRBJ2-3 | . | TRBV12-2
TGTGCCACCCTCGGCGGGGGCCCCTCTGGAAACACCATATATTTT | CATLGGGPSGNTIYF | . | TRBJ1-3 | once | TRBV2
TGTGCCAGCAGCTCTCGACTAGATTCCGATGAGCAGTTCTTC | CASSSRLDSDEQFF | . | TRBJ2-1 | . | TRBV13
TGTGCCAGCAGCTCACAGGGTCCCGATCAGCCCCAGCATTTT | CASSSQGPDQPQHF | . | TRBJ1-5 | . | TRBV7-2
TGTGCCAGCACCCTCGCGGAGGAAGAGACCCAGTACTTC | CASTLAEEETQYF | . | TRBJ2-5 | . | TRBV6-6
TGTGCCAGCAGCCCCGGGACAGGGGAATCACCCCTCCACTTT | CASSPGTGESPLHF | TRBD1 | TRBJ1-6 | . | TRBV5-8
TGTGCCAGCAGCTTAGTTTCAGCCGGGGAGCTGTTTTTT | CASSLVSAGELFF | . | TRBJ2-2 | once | TRBV7-9
TGTGCCAGCACCCAACGCGGGGGATTAAACACCGGGGAGCTGTTTTTT | CASTQRGGLNTGELFF | TRBD2 | TRBJ2-2 | . | TRBV6-4
TGCGCCAGCAGCCAAGACCCCGTAGGGGGCGCTGAAGCTTTCTTT | CASSQDPVGGAEAFF | TRBD1 | TRBJ1-1 | . | TRBV4-1
TGTGCCAGCAGCTTAGAAGCTAGCGGGGGGGTTTGGGAGACCCAGTACTTC | CASSLEASGGVWETQYF | TRBD2 | TRBJ2-5 | . | TRBV11-2
TGTGCCAGCAGCGTCGACAGCACCGGGGAGCTGTTTTTT | CASSVDSTGELFF | . | TRBJ2-2 | . | TRBV11-3
TGTGCCAGCAGTTTTCCCTCAGCGACAGGGACAAACACCGGGGAGCTGTTTTTT | CASSFPSATGTNTGELFF | TRBD1 | TRBJ2-2 | once | TRBV28
TGCGCCAGCAGCCATGACAGTACAACCGCCTACGAGCAGTACTTC | CASSHDSTTAYEQYF | . | TRBJ2-7 | . | TRBV4-3
TGTGCCAGCAGTTTCTGGGGAGGGAGAGCTTTCTTT | CASSFWGGRAFF | . | TRBJ1-1 | . | TRBV27
TGTGCCAGCAGTTACTCATTAGACAGGGCAAGTGAAGCTTTCTTT | CASSYSLDRASEAFF | TRBD1 | TRBJ1-1 | . | TRBV6-6
TGTGCCAGCAGCTTAGATCTTGGCGGATTTAATGAAAAACTGTTTTTT | CASSLDLGGFNEKLFF | . | TRBJ1-4 | . | TRBV7-8
TGCAGCGTTGACGGGGGGGACTCAACCAGTGACTATGGCTACACCTTC | CSVDGGDSTSDYGYTF | . | TRBJ1-2 | . | TRBV29-1
TGTGCCAGTGGCCCGGGACAGGGGTCTGGCTACACCTTC | CASGPGQGSGYTF | TRBD1 | TRBJ1-2 | . | TRBV19
TGTGCCAGCAGTGAGACTACCTTTCCCTACGAGCAGTACTTC | CASSETTFPYEQYF | . | TRBJ2-7 | . | TRBV6-1
TGCGCCAGCAGCCAAGGAGGCGGGGGGGTATACAATGAGCAGTTCTTC | CASSQGGGGVYNEQFF | TRBD2 | TRBJ2-1 | . | TRBV4-3
TGTGCCAGCAGTCCGCAGGGACCAGGGGCCGGAAACACCATATATTTT | CASSPQGPGAGNTIYF | . | TRBJ1-3 | . | TRBV27
TGTGCTAGTGGTTTGGTAAGGAGCTCAGGACAGTCGAACACTGAAGCTTTCTTT | CASGLVRSSGQSNTEAFF | . | TRBJ1-1 | . | TRBV12-5
TGTGCCAGCAGGTCAACAGGGTCAACTAATGAAAAACTGTTTTTT | CASRSTGSTNEKLFF | . | TRBJ1-4 | once | TRBV7-9
TGTGCCAGCAGTGAAGCATCGTCCTCCTACGAGCAGTACTTC | CASSEASSSYEQYF | . | TRBJ2-7 | . | TRBV2
TGTGCCACCAGCAGAGATTACGACAGGGGGTTAGTGACAGATACGCAGTATTTT | CATSRDYDRGLVTDTQYF | TRBD1 | TRBJ2-3 | . | TRBV15
TGTGCCGGGAGGGGGGCAGCGAACACTGAAGCTTTCTTT | CAGRGAANTEAFF | . | TRBJ1-1 | . | TRBV30
TGTGCCAGCAGTTACCAAGACAGTTATGGCTACACCTTC | CASSYQDSYGYTF | . | TRBJ1-2 | . | TRBV6-5
TGTGCCAGCAGCTTCGGCCATCAGGCCTACGAGCAGTACTTC | CASSFGHQAYEQYF | . | TRBJ2-7 | once | TRBV7-9
TGTGCCACCAGCAGAGAGGGTGAGTTCGAACAGGGATACGCGTATAGCAATCAGCCCCAGCATTTT | CATSREGEFEQGYAYSNQPQHF | . | TRBJ1-5 | . | TRBV15
TGTGCCAGCAGCTTCAGGGTCAACACCGGGGAGCTGTTTTTT | CASSFRVNTGELFF | . | TRBJ2-2 | . | TRBV13
TGTGCCAGCAGTTTAACGGGGTATAATGAGCAGTTCTTC | CASSLTGYNEQFF | . | TRBJ2-1 | . | TRBV27
TGTGCCAGCAGTTTAATCGGAGGGGGCCTTAAAAACATTCAGTACTTC | CASSLIGGGLKNIQYF | . | TRBJ2-4 | . | TRBV27
TGTGCCAGCAGTGACCCGGGACAACTTCACGAGCAGTACTTC | CASSDPGQLHEQYF | . | TRBJ2-7 | . | TRBV6-1
TGCGCCAGCAGCTTGGACAAGGGGTACGCAGATACGCAGTATTTT | CASSLDKGYADTQYF | . | TRBJ2-3 | . | TRBV5-1
TGCGCCAGCAGCCAATCAATTTCAGGGGGAGTAGGAAACACCATATATTTT | CASSQSISGGVGNTIYF | TRBD1 | TRBJ1-3 | . | TRBV4-3
TGTGCCAGCAGTTATCGACAGTCCCTGAATGAAAAACTGTTTTTT | CASSYRQSLNEKLFF | . | TRBJ1-4 | . | TRBV2
TGTGCCAGTAGCCCTCTGGAGGGGTCTGGGGCCAACGTCCTGACTTTC | CASSPLEGSGANVLTF | . | TRBJ2-6 | . | TRBV19
TGTGCCAGCAGTCCTAACCCCTCTGGGGCCAACGTCCTGACTTTC | CASSPNPSGANVLTF | . | TRBJ2-6 | once | TRBV5-5
TGTGCCTGGAGATGGACAGGAACTAATGAAAAACTGTTTTTT | CAWRWTGTNEKLFF | TRBD1 | TRBJ1-4 | . | TRBV30
TGTGCCAGCAGCTGGGGACAGGGCTCCCCCTATGGCTACACCTTC | CASSWGQGSPYGYTF | TRBD1 | TRBJ1-2 | once | TRBV11-2